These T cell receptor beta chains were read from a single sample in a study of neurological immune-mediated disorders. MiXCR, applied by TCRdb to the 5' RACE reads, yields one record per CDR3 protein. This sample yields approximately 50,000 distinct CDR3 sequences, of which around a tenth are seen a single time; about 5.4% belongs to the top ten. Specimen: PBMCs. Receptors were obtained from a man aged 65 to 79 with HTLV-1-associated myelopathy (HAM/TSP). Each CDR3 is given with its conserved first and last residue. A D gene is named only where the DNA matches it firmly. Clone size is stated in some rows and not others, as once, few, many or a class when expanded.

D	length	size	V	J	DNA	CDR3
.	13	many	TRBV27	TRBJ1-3	TGTGCCAGCAGTTCATTCTCTGGAAACACCATATATTTT	CASSSFSGNTIYF
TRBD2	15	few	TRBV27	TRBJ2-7	TGTGCCAGCAGTTTGAAACGGGAGGATTACTACGAGCAGTACTTC	CASSLKREDYYEQYF
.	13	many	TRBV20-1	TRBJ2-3	TGCAGCGTCCGGGACACCAATTCAGATACGCAGTATTTT	CSVRDTNSDTQYF
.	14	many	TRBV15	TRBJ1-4	TGTGCCACCAGCAGAGATTACGGCGGCGAAAAACTGTTTTTT	CATSRDYGGEKLFF
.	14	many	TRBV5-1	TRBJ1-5	TGCGCCAGCAGCTTGTGGTCAGGGTACCAGCCCCAGCATTTT	CASSLWSGYQPQHF
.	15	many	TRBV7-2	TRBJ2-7	TGTGCCAGCAGCTTAGATGCACTTAGCTCCTACGAGCAGTACTTC	CASSLDALSSYEQYF
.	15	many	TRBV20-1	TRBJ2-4	TGCAGTGCTAGAGTCCCAGACAGGGCCAAAAACATTCAGTACTTC	CSARVPDRAKNIQYF
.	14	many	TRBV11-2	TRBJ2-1	TGTGCCAGCAGCTTACGAGGAGTCTACAATGAGCAGTTCTTC	CASSLRGVYNEQFF
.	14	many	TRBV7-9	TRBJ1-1	TGTGCCAGCAGCGGGACGGGGACGAACACTGAAGCTTTCTTT	CASSGTGTNTEAFF
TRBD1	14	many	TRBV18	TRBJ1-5	TGTGCCAGCTCACCACGGGACAGGGATCAGCCCCAGCATTTT	CASSPRDRDQPQHF
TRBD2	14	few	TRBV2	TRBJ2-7	TGTGCCAGCAGGGCGGGACTAGCGCGCTACGAGCAGTACTTC	CASRAGLARYEQYF
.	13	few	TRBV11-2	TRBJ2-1	TGTGCCAGCAGCCACTTCCCGTTGGATGAGCAGTTCTTC	CASSHFPLDEQFF
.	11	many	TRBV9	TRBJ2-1	TGTGCCAGCAGCGCGGGGACTGAGCAGTTCTTC	CASSAGTEQFF
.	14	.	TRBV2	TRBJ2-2	TGTGCCAGCAGTGAGCTAGCCAGGGGCGGGGAGCTGTTTTTT	CASSELARGGELFF
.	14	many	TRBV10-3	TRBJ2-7	TGTGCCATCAGTGAGGGGGGACGGCCCTACGAGCAGTACTTC	CAISEGGRPYEQYF
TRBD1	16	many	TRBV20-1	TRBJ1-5	TGCAGTGCTAGACCACAGGGGGAGAGGAGCAATCAGCCCCAGCATTTT	CSARPQGERSNQPQHF
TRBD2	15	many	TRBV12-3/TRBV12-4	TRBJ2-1	TGTGCCAGCAGTTTAACTAGCGGGACCTACAATGAGCAGTTCTTC	CASSLTSGTYNEQFF
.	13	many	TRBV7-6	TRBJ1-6	TGTGCCAGCAGCCTGGGTCAGAATTCACCCCTCCACTTT	CASSLGQNSPLHF
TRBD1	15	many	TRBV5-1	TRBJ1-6	TGCGCCAGCAGCTTAGGACAGGGGGGTAATTCACCCCTCCACTTT	CASSLGQGGNSPLHF